These T cell receptor beta chains were read from a single sample in a study of T-cell reconstitution after alpha-beta-depleted transplantation in children. Using its own MiXCR run on the PCR reads, TCRdb lists one record per CDR3 protein. Of about 610,000 distinct CDR3 sequences in the sample, more than 9% were seen once. The sample was PBMCs from the stem cell graft donor, taken from the stem cell graft. The source is a human donor who donated a stem cell graft to a child with acute myeloid leukemia. Each CDR3 is given with its conserved first and last residue. The order of the fields is V gene, D gene, clone size, J gene, CDR3 DNA, CDR3 protein. The D gene is left open where the match is weak. Rows give clone size only sometimes, using once, few, many, or a class for an expanded clone.

TRBV4-3,-,-,TRBJ2-1,TGCGCCAGCAGCCTCGAATCTAGCGCCCCCCGGTCGCAGTTCTTC,CASSLESSAPRSQFF
TRBV7-2,TRBD2,many,TRBJ2-1,TGTGCCAGCAGCTTTTGGACTAGCGGAAACAATGAGCAGTTCTTC,CASSFWTSGNNEQFF
TRBV5-1,TRBD1,-,TRBJ1-2,TGCGCCAGCAGCCAAGGACAGGGGTCTGTTGGCTACACCTTC,CASSQGQGSVGYTF
TRBV11-2,-,many,TRBJ1-3,TGTGCCAGCAGCCCGGCAGGGGCGTTTGGAAACACCATATATTTT,CASSPAGAFGNTIYF
TRBV20-1,TRBD2,few,TRBJ2-7,TGCAGTGCTAGTGGCCGGGAACCCTGGTCTAGCGGGAGGATAGGCGAGCAGTACTTC,CSASGREPWSSGRIGEQYF
TRBV20-1,TRBD2,many,TRBJ2-7,TGCAGTGCTAGAAGGGGACTAGCGGAGCGTTACGAGCAGTACTTC,CSARRGLAERYEQYF
TRBV5-1,-,many,TRBJ1-4,TGCGCCAGCAGCTTGGTAGGGACATCTGAAAAACTGTTTTTT,CASSLVGTSEKLFF
TRBV10-2,TRBD2,-,TRBJ2-7,TGCGCCAGCAGTGAGCCGGGACTAGCGGGAACCTACGAGCAGTACTTC,CASSEPGLAGTYEQYF
TRBV3-1,-,few,TRBJ2-1,TGTGCCAGCAGCCAAGGTTACATGAAGGACAATGAGCAGTTCTTC,CASSQGYMKDNEQFF
TRBV27,-,many,TRBJ1-1,TGTGCCAGCAGCCCCACCCTGAACACTGAAGCTTTCTTT,CASSPTLNTEAFF
TRBV29-1,-,few,TRBJ1-1,TGCAGCCTGCGAGGGGGGCTCACTGAAGCTTTCTTT,CSLRGGLTEAFF
TRBV6-5,TRBD1,-,TRBJ2-7,TGTGCCAGCAGTTACTCGTCGGGGGACAGGGGAGTCTACGAGCAGTACTTC,CASSYSSGDRGVYEQYF
TRBV2,-,few,TRBJ1-1,TGTGCCAGCGGACCAGGGAGTGTGAACACTGAAGCTTTCTTT,CASGPGSVNTEAFF
TRBV27,-,-,TRBJ2-7,TGTGCCAGCAGTTATCGACCCGCTCGTACCTACGAGCAGTACTTC,CASSYRPARTYEQYF
TRBV9,TRBD2,many,TRBJ2-1,TGTGCCAGCAGCGGAGCGGGGGGGCTTCGTAATGAGCAGTTCTTC,CASSGAGGLRNEQFF
TRBV5-4,-,-,TRBJ2-7,TGTGCCAGCAGCCCCCAGAGTGGAGGGAAGCACGAGCAGTACTTC,CASSPQSGGKHEQYF
TRBV6-2/TRBV6-3,-,once,TRBJ2-3,TGTGCCAGCAGCCCTGGTTTGGGATCCAAGTATTTT,CASSPGLGSKYF
TRBV7-9,TRBD1,-,TRBJ2-2,TGTGCCAGCAGCTTACTAAGGACAGGGAACACCGGGGAGCTGTTTTTT,CASSLLRTGNTGELFF
TRBV7-2,-,many,TRBJ2-1,TGTGCCAGCAGCTTAACGTCTTCCCTCAGCGTCAATGAGCAGTTCTTC,CASSLTSSLSVNEQFF
TRBV4-3,-,-,TRBJ2-1,TGCGCCAGCAGCCAAGATCTCCTTCCCGGGAATGAGCAGTTCTTC,CASSQDLLPGNEQFF
TRBV20-1,-,few,TRBJ2-7,TGCAGTGCTAGCGACGGTAGCGGAAGCTCCTACGAGCAGTACTTC,CSASDGSGSSYEQYF
TRBV7-9,-,-,TRBJ2-1,TGTGCCAGCAGCTCCCAACTGAAGGATGAGCAGTTCTTC,CASSSQLKDEQFF
TRBV7-2,-,-,TRBJ2-3,TGTGCCAGCAGCCAGGATACAGGGAGAGATACGCAGTATTTT,CASSQDTGRDTQYF
TRBV19,-,few,TRBJ2-2,TGTGCCAGTAGTATAGGAGAGCTTACCACCGGGGAGCTGTTTTTT,CASSIGELTTGELFF
TRBV7-2,TRBD2,-,TRBJ2-3,TGTGCCAGCAGCTCAGTTAGGGCTAGCGGGGGGGATACGCAGTATTTT,CASSSVRASGGDTQYF
TRBV10-3,-,few,TRBJ2-5,TGTGCCATCAGTGAGTCGGCGGAGACCCAGTACTTC,CAISESAETQYF
TRBV5-1,TRBD1,-,TRBJ1-1,TGCGCCAGCGGCCCACAGGGGCCGAACACTGAAGCTTTCTTT,CASGPQGPNTEAFF
TRBV29-1,-,many,TRBJ1-1,TGCAGCGTTGACTCCATAACCCTGAACACTGAAGCTTTCTTT,CSVDSITLNTEAFF
TRBV20-1,TRBD2,-,TRBJ2-7,TGCAGTGCTAGTACGACGATAATTAAAACGGGACTAGCCTACGAGCAGTACTTC,CSASTTIIKTGLAYEQYF
TRBV30,TRBD2,few,TRBJ2-1,TGTGCCTGGAGTCCGGGACTAGCGGATTACAATGAGCAGTTCTTC,CAWSPGLADYNEQFF
TRBV18,-,-,TRBJ2-5,TGTGCCAGCTCACCAGGACAGACCCAAGAGACCCAGTACTTC,CASSPGQTQETQYF
TRBV12-3/TRBV12-4,-,-,TRBJ2-7,TGTGCCAGCAGTTTATCCCCGGGGCTCTTCTACGAGCAGTACTTC,CASSLSPGLFYEQYF
TRBV9,-,-,TRBJ2-7,TGTGCCAGCAGCGCTGGGGCTAGCTCGGAGGAGCAGTACTTC,CASSAGASSEEQYF
TRBV7-8,-,-,TRBJ1-1,TGTGCCAGCAGCTTACAGGGGCCTGACACTGAAGCTTTCTTT,CASSLQGPDTEAFF
TRBV12-3/TRBV12-4,TRBD2,-,TRBJ2-5,TGTGCCAGCAGTTTAGGGCTAGCGGGAGGAATCCAAGAGACCCAGTACTTC,CASSLGLAGGIQETQYF
TRBV12-3/TRBV12-4,-,-,TRBJ1-1,TGTGCCAGCAGCCACAGAGAGACGACTGAAGCTTTCTTT,CASSHRETTEAFF
TRBV15,TRBD1,few,TRBJ1-4,TGTGCCACCAGCAGAACACGGACAGGGGCTGGGGAAAAACTGTTTTTT,CATSRTRTGAGEKLFF
TRBV6-1,TRBD1,few,TRBJ1-1,TGTGCCAGCAGCCCCAGGGGGCCTACTGAAGCTTTCTTT,CASSPRGPTEAFF
TRBV28,-,many,TRBJ2-2,TGTGCCAGCCACCGGGGGAACACCGGGGAGCTGTTTTTT,CASHRGNTGELFF
TRBV5-6,TRBD2,-,TRBJ2-1,TGTGCCAGCAGCTTAACGACTAGCGGGAGAGATAGGCAGTTCTTC,CASSLTTSGRDRQFF
TRBV15,-,few,TRBJ2-7,TGTGCCACCAGCAGGATACGGACAACCGAGCAGTACTTC,CATSRIRTTEQYF
TRBV2,TRBD1,many,TRBJ2-7,TGTGCCAGCAGAATTACAGGGGTCCCTACCTACGAGCAGTACTTC,CASRITGVPTYEQYF
TRBV10-3,-,once,TRBJ2-5,TGTGCCATCAGTGAAAGCAGGGGAGAGACCCAGTACTTC,CAISESRGETQYF
TRBV4-1,TRBD1,-,TRBJ2-3,TGCGCCAGCAGCCAAGATTCGGGACAGGGTTTGGTCGCCCGAAAAAGCACAGATACGCAGTATTTT,CASSQDSGQGLVARKSTDTQYF
TRBV20-1,-,-,TRBJ2-7,TGCAGTGCTCGGATCCCCGAGCAGTACTTC,CSARIPEQYF
TRBV11-2,-,-,TRBJ1-2,TGTGCCAGCAGGGGGGGAAATGGCTACACCTTC,CASRGGNGYTF
TRBV20-1,-,-,TRBJ2-1,TGCAGTGCTAGAGATCCCATACTAGTAACCAATGAGCAGTTCTTC,CSARDPILVTNEQFF
TRBV3-1,-,few,TRBJ2-3,TGTGCCAGCAGCCAAGATCGTCCTAAAGATACGCAGTATTTT,CASSQDRPKDTQYF
TRBV5-4,-,few,TRBJ2-2,TGTGCCAGCAGCTTCTCAGGGCTCGGGGCCGGGGAGCTGTTTTTT,CASSFSGLGAGELFF
TRBV19,-,few,TRBJ2-7,TGTGCCAGTAGTATAGTGGCAGCCTACGAGCAGTACTTC,CASSIVAAYEQYF
TRBV18,TRBD1,-,TRBJ2-7,TGTGCCAGCTCTTTAAAGGGGGCGCAGAGCGAGCAGTACTTC,CASSLKGAQSEQYF
TRBV5-1,-,-,TRBJ2-7,TGCGCCAGCAGCGGAACCTACTCCTACGAGCAGTACTTC,CASSGTYSYEQYF
TRBV20-1,-,many,TRBJ2-3,TGCAGTGCTTCTTCCTTGGGAGCGGATACGCAGTATTTT,CSASSLGADTQYF
TRBV5-1,TRBD1,-,TRBJ2-3,TGCGCCAGCCTCAGGGGGGACAGGGGGCCGGGGACAGATACGCAGTATTTT,CASLRGDRGPGTDTQYF
TRBV7-2,-,many,TRBJ2-1,TGTGCCAGCAGCCACTCTAAGCCCAGCAATGAGCAGTTCTTC,CASSHSKPSNEQFF